The entry that follows covers one T cell receptor (beta chain) sequence. Its antigen is not identified. These data belong to a study of cytomegalovirus exposure and HLA in healthy donors. Study observations and caveats: The later analysis indicated that the majority of CMV-associated TCR beta chains appeared HLA-restricted. TCR beta chains associated with HLA were, in a later analysis, more clonally expanded than equally common others. A later look showed TCR association rates differing by HLA locus, highest for DRB1 and lowest for HLA-C.

The PCR employed 60 Vbeta primers together with 13 Jbeta primers. Original processing methods: Later, some 75 million unique TCR beta chains were counted in an analysis, and approximately 9.9 million of them were shared. TCRdb keeps only in-frame clones here, not all; method: immunoSEQ multiplex PCR. V and J calls and clone size follow that table, whereas D and trimming were derived from the DNA. The repertoire includes 70,000 to 95,000 clones, roughly 81% of them detected once, and around 5.2% sits in the top ten. Germline CDR1 and CDR2: SGHTA and FQGNSA. This CDR3 contains 15 residues. The V and J ends lost 5 bases and 2 bases respectively, with 13 bases between them.

The sequence derives from a woman younger than 30 in good health and CMV-seropositive. Source material: PBMCs. J is TRBJ1-5 and V is TRBV7-2; D is perhaps TRBD1 (5 bases). This CDR3 reads CASSATGGGNQPQHF. CDR3 DNA sequence: TGTGCCAGCAGCGCTACGGGGGGGGGCAATCAGCCCCAGCATTTT.